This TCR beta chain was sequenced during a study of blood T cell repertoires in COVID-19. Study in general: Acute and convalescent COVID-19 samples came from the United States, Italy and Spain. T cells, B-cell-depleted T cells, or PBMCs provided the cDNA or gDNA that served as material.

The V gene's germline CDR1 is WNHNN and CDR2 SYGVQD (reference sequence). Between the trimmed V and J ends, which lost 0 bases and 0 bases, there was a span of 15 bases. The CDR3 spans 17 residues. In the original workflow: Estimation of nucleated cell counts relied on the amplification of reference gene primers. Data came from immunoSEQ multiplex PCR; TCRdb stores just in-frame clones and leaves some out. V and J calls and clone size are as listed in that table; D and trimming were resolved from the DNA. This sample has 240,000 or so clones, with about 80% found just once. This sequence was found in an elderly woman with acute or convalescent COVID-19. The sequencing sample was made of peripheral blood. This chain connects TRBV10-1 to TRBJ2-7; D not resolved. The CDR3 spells CASSESGQARSSYEQYF. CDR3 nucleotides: TGCGCCAGCAGTGAGTCGGGTCAAGCGCGGAGCTCCTACGAGCAGTACTTC.